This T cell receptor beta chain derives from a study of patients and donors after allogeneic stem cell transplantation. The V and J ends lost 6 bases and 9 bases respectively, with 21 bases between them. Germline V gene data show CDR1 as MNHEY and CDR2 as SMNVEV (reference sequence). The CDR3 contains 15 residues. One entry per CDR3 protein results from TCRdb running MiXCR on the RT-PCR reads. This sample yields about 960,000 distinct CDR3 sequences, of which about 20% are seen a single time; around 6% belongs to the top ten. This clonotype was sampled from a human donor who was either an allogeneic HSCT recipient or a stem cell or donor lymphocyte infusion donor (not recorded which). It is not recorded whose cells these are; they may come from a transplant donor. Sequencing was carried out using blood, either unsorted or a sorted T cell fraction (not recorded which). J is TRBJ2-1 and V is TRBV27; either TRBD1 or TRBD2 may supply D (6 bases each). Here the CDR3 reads CASRFTGRSVGEQFF. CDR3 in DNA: TGTGCCAGCAGATTTACAGGGAGGTCAGTGGGTGAGCAGTTCTTC.